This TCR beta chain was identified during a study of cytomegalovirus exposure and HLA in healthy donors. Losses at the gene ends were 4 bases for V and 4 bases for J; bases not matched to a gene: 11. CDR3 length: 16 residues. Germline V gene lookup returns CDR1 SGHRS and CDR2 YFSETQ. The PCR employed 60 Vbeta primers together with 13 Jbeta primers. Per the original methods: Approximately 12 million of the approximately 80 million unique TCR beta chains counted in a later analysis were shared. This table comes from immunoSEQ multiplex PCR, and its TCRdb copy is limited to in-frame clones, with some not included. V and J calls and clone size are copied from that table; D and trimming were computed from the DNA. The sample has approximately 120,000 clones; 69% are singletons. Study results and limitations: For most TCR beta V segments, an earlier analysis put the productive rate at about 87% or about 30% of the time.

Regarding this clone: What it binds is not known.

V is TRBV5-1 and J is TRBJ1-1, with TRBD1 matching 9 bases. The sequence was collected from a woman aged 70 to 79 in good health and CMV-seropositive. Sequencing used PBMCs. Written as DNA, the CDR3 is TGCGCCAGCAGCGCCGGACAGGGGATAGGTACCACTGAAGCTTTCTTT. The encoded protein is CASSAGQGIGTTEAFF.